This TCR beta chain emerged from a study of PD-1 blockade in classical Hodgkin lymphoma (dated by TCRdb to 2018 to 2021). Regarding the complete study: Nivolumab dosing was 3 mg/kg intravenously every 2 weeks, continuing until either disease progression or unacceptable toxicity. To define a peripheral blood immune signature of response to PD-1 blockade in classical Hodgkin lymphoma, the study combined TCR beta sequencing with CyTOF.

Genomic DNA was extracted with the Qiagen DNeasy kit from unsorted PBMCs and from negatively selected CD4+ and CD8+ fractions. TCR beta CDR3 regions were subjected to amplification by immunoSEQ multiplex PCR with primers that anneal to V and J segments. A synthetic immune receptor repertoire was used to minimize amplification bias, and remaining bias was computationally removed after sequencing. The paper's processing steps were these. Repertoire diversity was quantified as the Shannon entropy index using custom Python scripts. The unsorted, CD4+ and CD8+ repertoires were each analyzed separately, with the exception of combined analyses, where CD4+ and CD8+ sequences were merged in silico. Clonal expansion was defined as a frequency increase of at least 2-fold after treatment compared with C1D1, and clones undetected at baseline were assigned a pseudocount of 0.5. Singleton clones were defined as clones with 0 or 1 copy at C1D1, and non-singleton clones were defined as clones with 2 or more copies. By matching protein sequences in sorted samples from the same patient, clones expanded in unsorted samples were annotated as CD4+, CD8+ or unknown. Wilcoxon tests on paired samples were used to test diversity changes from C1D1 to C4D1. TCRdb stores this immuneACCESS table with in-frame sequences only. Part of the clones is absent; in the studies checked, under half of the shortfall reflects unresolved V genes, and no reason is known for the rest. V and J calls and clone size are copied from that table; D and trimming were computed from the DNA. This sample gives roughly 18,000 clones in total; about 75% of them show up just once. The ten most abundant clones make up around 2.3% of the sample.

A word on this clone: Its target antigen remains unknown. Per-base quality was not reported, and no clone a single base away is much larger than it.

Paper-wide results and their limitations: CD4+ but not CD8+ TCR diversity rose significantly by C4D1 (p=0.0027 vs p=0.16), most apparent in complete responders (p=0.02). Lower diversity was observed in patients in whom nivolumab was started less than 1 year after ASCT, and these patients were excluded from later analyses so that confounding by immune reconstitution would be avoided. Trial patients with a complete response had baseline diversity similar to that of newly diagnosed patients, while partial responders and progressors had significantly lower diversity. Baseline TCR diversity was reported as lower in newly diagnosed patients than in healthy donors, and lower still in relapsed/refractory patients. Only a single clinical trial cohort was studied, and what caused the repertoire differences, possibly disease activity or prior therapy, remained undefined.

Read against the paper, the sample's time point label means: cycle 4 day 1 (C4D1), after 5 to 7 weeks of nivolumab. Every trial patient had relapsed after autologous stem cell transplantation, and cohorts A, B and C differed in prior brentuximab vedotin exposure. Magnetic negative selection with a Miltenyi CD4+ T cell isolation kit was used to purify CD4+ T cells from thawed PBMCs. The trial cohort was composed of approximately 60 patients with relapsed/refractory classical Hodgkin lymphoma, for whom complete response, partial response or progressive disease was recorded as best overall response. Single-agent nivolumab was administered to trial patients in the multi-cohort phase II CheckMate 205 trial. An independent review committee assessed best overall response using the 2007 International Working Group response criteria. Trial PBMCs were obtained immediately prior to nivolumab initiation (C1D1) and on therapy at cycle 2 day 1 and cycle 4 day 1. Peripheral blood was collected in 8 mL Vacutainer Cell Preparation Tubes, from which PBMCs were isolated by centrifugation and then cryopreserved. Purified CD4+ and CD8+ fractions were prepared only for cases in which an additional PBMC sample was available. Magnetically labelled cells were removed on LS columns in a quadroMACS separator, and the flow-through was retained as the purified fraction.

Taken from cysteine to phenylalanine, the CDR3 has 19 residues. Only the CDR3 part of the read is kept: 57 bases, read in frame from the first base. The V end gives up 10 bases and the J end 1 base, leaving 20 bases in the junction not matched to a gene. CDR1 and CDR2 are drawn from the germline V gene (reference sequence): WNHNN, SYGVQD. The starting material was CD4+ T cells from blood, obtained before the fourth cycle of nivolumab. Recombination joined TRBV10-1 with TRBJ2-3; TRBD2 matches 10 bases in the middle. The receptor comes from a human donor with classical Hodgkin lymphoma. The CDR3 here reads CATSEMLAGAELRTDTQYF. The DNA sequence follows: TGCGCCACCTCGGAAATGCTAGCGGGGGCCGAATTACGCACAGATACGCAGTATTTT.